The entry that follows covers one TCR beta chain sequence. CDR1 is DFQATT, CDR2 SNEGSKA, per germline (reference sequence). The CDR3 is 12 amino acids. Trimming took 3 bases from V and 11 from J, leaving 16 bases between them. This entry belongs to a study of blood T cells in healthy people across ages. PCR was performed a second time for about 7 to 11 cycles using a sample-barcoded 5' primer and a J-beta primer mix. Every cDNA molecule carried a tag from a template-switch adaptor bearing 12 random nucleotides. TCRdb processed the 5' RACE reads anew with MiXCR; each CDR3 protein has one entry. The table includes 1.5 million to 1.8 million distinct CDR3 sequences, under 55% detected once.

The material sequenced was blood. This receptor was identified in a woman aged 18 to 35 in good health. The chain is built from TRBV20-1 and TRBJ2-5, with a weak D call TRBD1 (5 bases). DNA for the CDR3: TGCAGTGCTAGCTGGCCGGACAATGAGCAGTACTTC. Protein product: CSASWPDNEQYF.